This T cell receptor beta chain was documented in a study of T cell repertoires in cytomegalovirus infection. Study-wide background: Alongside well-studied HLA-B-restricted CMV epitopes, recently identified HLA-C-restricted CMV epitopes were also used. Both a matching HLA type and CMV infection were indicated by public TCR beta signatures.

With regard to this clonotype: The antigen is unknown.

MiXCR, applied by TCRdb to the reads, yields one record per CDR3 protein. Of approximately 390,000 distinct CDR3 sequences in the sample, about 35% were seen once. Study conclusions and caveats: Within the response measured ex vivo, HLA-C-restricted CMV-specific TCR beta clonotypes were dominant.

The CDR3 has 14 residues. Germline V gene sequence: CDR1 SNHLY, CDR2 FYNNEI. Trimming took 2 bases from V and 6 from J, leaving 11 bases between them. The clonotype was recovered from a human donor in good health (CMV status not recorded). Some clones in this sample may be carry-over from other donors' samples. The rearrangement links TRBV2 to TRBJ1-5; D gene ambiguous. The source was cultured PBMCs, collected from culture after CMV antigen stimulation. This CDR3 is CASSERMGSQPQHF. As DNA, the CDR3 is TGTGCCAGCAGTGAACGGATGGGTAGTCAGCCCCAGCATTTT.